What follows are 28 T cell receptor beta chains derived from one specimen sequenced in a study of T cell clonality in common variable immunodeficiency. The method was immunoSEQ multiplex PCR; TCRdb's version includes in-frame clones alone and lacks a portion of them. The repertoire consists of 40,000 to 45,000 clones, none detected only once. Sample: peripheral blood mononuclear cells. These receptors originate from a person between 18 and 69 years old in good health.

This clone was observed many times. The read ends 3 residues early relative to the CDR3; the germline J gene fills the gap. The chain employs TRBV6-4 and TRBJ1-3; D may be TRBD1 (6 bases). CDR1 is MRHNA, CDR2 SNTAGT, per germline. The V end was cut by 0 bases, the J end by 4 bases, with 13 bases between. The CDR3 totals 16 residues. CDR3 DNA (partial): TGTGCCAGCAGTGACTCTGGGGGCAGGGAGGGAAACACC. Translating gives CASSDSGGREGNT. Given in full, the CDR3 is CASSDSGGREGNTIYF.

Ten or more counts support this clone. The read ends 3 residues before the CDR3 terminus; that terminus is restored from the germline J gene. The chain uses TRBV30 and TRBJ1-3; TRBD1 is a possible D gene (5 bases). Germline V gene lookup returns CDR1 GTSNPN and CDR2 SVGIG (reference sequence). The CDR3 extends over 14 amino acids. V lost 3 bases and J lost 4, with 13 bases in between. The CDR3 sequence is CAWSAGTRGNTIYF. The DNA read from the CDR3 is TGTGCCTGGAGCGCCGGGACTCGAGGAAACACC. Full variable domain (outside the CDR3, taken from reference TRBV30 and TRBJ1-3): SQTIHQWPATLVQPVGSPLSLECTVEGTSNPNLYWYRQAAGRGLQLLFYSVGIGQISSEVPQNLSASRPQDRQFILSSKKLLLSDSGFYLCAWSAGTRGNTIYFGEGSWLTVV.

This clone showed up many times. The CDR3 end is not reached by the read, which stops 3 residues before it; the germline J gene fills it in. The gene calls are TRBV20-1 and TRBJ2-1, with 8 bases that match TRBD1. The trim removed 5 bases at V and 6 bases at J, leaving 6 bases unmatched. CDR1 and CDR2 from the germline V gene are DFQATT and SNEGSKA (reference sequence). The CDR3 contains 13 residues. The CDR3 is CSAPGQVSNEQFF. The part of the CDR3 DNA that was read is TGCAGTGCTCCGGGACAGGTCTCCAATGAG.

Ten or more counts support this clone. The CDR3 end lies 3 residues beyond the end of the read and is filled in from the germline J gene. The rearrangement links TRBV5-6 to TRBJ2-7; 7 positions agree with TRBD2. The CDR3 runs to 14 residues. J gave up 6 bases and V 4 bases, and 10 bases lay outside the gene matches. Germline CDR1 SGHDT, CDR2 YYEEEE. The CDR3 sequence: CASSNGGREIEQYF. The sequenced CDR3 bases are TGTGCCAGCAGCAACGGCGGGCGGGAGATCGAG. Together with reference TRBV5-6 and TRBJ2-7, the CDR3 gives the full variable domain: DAGVTQSPTHLIKTRGQQVTLRCSPKSGHDTVSWYQQALGQGPQFIFQYYEEEERQRGNFPDRFSGHQFPNYSSELNVNALLLGDSALYLCASSNGGREIEQYFGPGTRLTVT.

At least ten counts were recorded for this clone. With the read ending 3 residues before the CDR3 end, the germline J gene is used to fill in that end. The chain couples TRBV4-2 to TRBJ2-7, with D perhaps TRBD2 (6 bases). The germline CDR1 and CDR2 sequences are LGHNA and YNFKEQ. The germline V and J ends were trimmed by 4 bases and 3 bases, with 19 bases remaining between them. CDR3 length equals 16 residues. Incomplete CDR3 DNA: TGTGCCAGCAGCCCCCTTGGGGGGAGCGGAGACTACGAG. It translates to CASSPLGGSGDYE. The complete CDR3 sequence is CASSPLGGSGDYEQYF.

This clone was detected ten times or more. The read ends 3 residues shy of where the CDR3 ends; the end is completed using the germline J gene. The chain uses TRBV5-1 and TRBJ2-7; TRBD1 aligns across 9 bases. The J segment lost 2 bases and the V segment lost 6 bases, leaving 6 bases of the junction unmatched. CDR3 size: 14 residues. Germline CDR1 and CDR2: SGHRS and YFSETQ. The CDR3 loop is CASTETGGAYEQYF. The CDR3 DNA, read in part, is TGCGCCAGCACCGAGACAGGGGGTGCCTACGAG.

The sequenced part of the CDR3 DNA is TGCGCCAGCAGCTTTTTCCCGACTAGCGGGGTTAATGAG. It specifies CASSFFPTSGVNE. In full, the CDR3 reads CASSFFPTSGVNEQFF. The rearrangement joins TRBV5-1 to TRBJ2-1; 11 bases match TRBD2. The CDR3 is cut off 3 residues early in the read; its end comes from the germline J gene. Germline values: CDR1 SGHRS, CDR2 YFSETQ. Losses at the gene ends were 2 bases for V and 7 bases for J; bases not matched to a gene: 8. The CDR3 has 16 amino acids. Combining the CDR3 with reference TRBV5-1 and TRBJ2-1 gives the whole variable domain KAGVTQTPRYLIKTRGQQVTLSCSPISGHRSVSWYQQTPGQGLQFLFEYFSETQRNKGNFPGRFSGRQFSNSRSEMNVSTLELGDSALYLCASSFFPTSGVNEQFFGPGTRLTVL.

This clone was detected ten times or more. The part of the CDR3 DNA that was read is TGCAGCGTTGAAGACCGGGACAGGGGCTCCTACGAG. This sequence encodes CSVEDRDRGSYE. The full CDR3 protein reads CSVEDRDRGSYEQYF. The chain is built from TRBV29-1 and TRBJ2-7, with 10 bases fitting TRBD1. The CDR3 is cut off 3 residues early in the read; its end comes from the germline J gene. V shed 0 bases, J shed 0 bases, and the junction held 2 bases outside the gene matches. Looked up from germline, CDR1 is SQVTM and CDR2 is ANQGSEA. The length of the CDR3 is 15 residues.

Concerning this clone: This sequence may be a read error, since a much larger clone differs from it by one base. Sequencing ends 3 residues short of the CDR3 end; the germline J gene provides the rest. This chain connects TRBV5-1 to TRBJ2-5; 11 bases map to TRBD2. There are 16 residues in the CDR3. The V gene's germline CDR1 is SGHRS and CDR2 YFSETQ. The CDR3 region is CASSLGSGRARDTQYF. The CDR3 bases that were read are TGCGCCAGCAGCTTGGGTAGCGGGAGGGCCAGAGATACC.

There are many counts of this clone. The read finishes 3 residues shy of the CDR3 end, and the germline J gene is used to complete it. This chain joins TRBV2 and TRBJ1-1; 7 nucleotides match TRBD1. This CDR3 region has 15 residues. Germline V gives CDR1 SNHLY, CDR2 FYNNEI. V lost 6 bases to trimming and J lost 1 base; unmatched junction nucleotides: 8. The CDR3: CASSDPGQANTEAFF. Incomplete CDR3 DNA: TGTGCCAGCAGCGACCCCGGACAGGCGAACACTGAA.

This clone was seen many times. From the germline J gene comes the end of the CDR3, since the read stops 3 residues before it. The rearrangement links TRBV6-1 to TRBJ2-1; D gene uncertain. The V end lost 3 bases, the J end lost 7 bases, and 10 bases lay between the germline ends. Germline CDR1 MNHNS, CDR2 SASEGT. The CDR3 spans 13 residues. The sequenced part of the CDR3 DNA is TGTGCCAGCAGTGAGGTACAGTCTAATGAG. Its protein product is CASSEVQSNE. The whole CDR3 protein reads CASSEVQSNEQFF.

The table lists this clone with a few counts. The junction does not match germline at one end; this may be a read error. The read stops 3 residues short of the end of the CDR3; the missing end is completed from the germline J gene. The genes are TRBV7-9 and TRBJ2-3; D remains unclear. The germline gives CDR1 SEHNR, CDR2 FQNEAQ (reference sequence). This CDR3 comprises 13 residues. The sequenced CDR3 bases are TGTCCCAGCAGCTTACAACCTAAAGAGACG. Translation: CPSSLQPKET. The entire CDR3 sequence reads CPSSLQPKETQYF.

This clone was counted many times. The read ends 3 residues shy of where the CDR3 ends; the end is completed using the germline J gene. The chain couples TRBV20-1 to TRBJ2-5; TRBD1 aligns across 7 bases. The CDR3 loop spans 14 amino acids. Looked up from germline, CDR1 is DFQATT and CDR2 is SNEGSKA (reference sequence). The V and J ends lost 5 bases and 0 bases, in that order; junction bases with no gene match: 6. The sequenced CDR3 bases are TGCAGTGCTCTCTATACAGGGGACCAAGAGACC. This sequence encodes CSALYTGDQET. The CDR3 reads in full as CSALYTGDQETQYF.

This clone showed up many times. Read coverage stops 3 residues before the CDR3 terminus; the germline J gene supplies the remainder. The V call is TRBV18, the J call TRBJ1-1; 8 bases agree with TRBD1. CDR1 is KGHSH, CDR2 LQKENI, per germline. Trimming cost V 5 bases and J 1 base; bases outside gene matches: 0. The CDR3 loop spans 13 amino acids. CDR3 DNA, as far as it was read: TGTGCCAGCTCAGGACAGGGGAACACTGAA. Its protein is CASSGQGNTE. The full CDR3 reads CASSGQGNTEAFF.

This clone showed up many times. The read terminates 3 residues before the CDR3 end, so the remaining end is supplied by the germline J gene. The chain carries TRBV5-1 and TRBJ1-6; tentatively, D is TRBD1 (5 bases). The V gene lost 5 bases and the J gene lost 8 bases, with 14 bases spanning the gap. The germline CDR1 and CDR2 sequences are SGHRS and YFSETQ. CDR3 length: 14 amino acids. The covered CDR3 bases are TGCGCCAGCAGGGAGAGGGGCGGGGATTCACCC. It encodes CASRERGGDSP. Given in full, the CDR3 is CASRERGGDSPLHF.

This clone was counted many times. The CDR3 goes on 3 residues after the read ends, and that part is filled in from the germline J gene. The chain combines TRBV5-1 with TRBJ2-1; possibly TRBD2 for D (5 bases). CDR3 length equals 15 residues. V was cut by 0 bases and J by 2 bases, with 9 bases left in between. Germline values: CDR1 SGHRS, CDR2 YFSETQ. CDR3 DNA (partial): TGCGCCAGCAGCTTGGCCGACTATCCCTACAATGAG. As protein: CASSLADYPYNE. The full-length CDR3 reads as CASSLADYPYNEQFF.

There are many counts of this clone. The read ends 3 residues shy of where the CDR3 ends; the end is completed using the germline J gene. The chain links TRBV5-4 to TRBJ2-7, with D perhaps matching TRBD1 (5 bases). Trimming took 0 bases from V and 3 from J, leaving 16 bases between them. Germline V gene data show CDR1 as SGHNT and CDR2 as YYREEE (reference sequence). The CDR3 loop spans 16 amino acids. CDR3 residues: CASSLGGGQGIYEQYF. The sequenced part of the CDR3 DNA is TGTGCCAGCAGCTTGGGGGGTGGGCAGGGTATCTACGAG.

This clone was detected ten times or more. The read ends 3 residues early relative to the CDR3; the germline J gene fills the gap. The chain carries TRBV20-1 and TRBJ2-4, with TRBD2 matching 11 bases. Germline V lookup: CDR1 DFQATT, CDR2 SNEGSKA (reference sequence). This CDR3 comprises 15 residues. Trimming at V came to 5 bases and at J to 7 bases, leaving 10 bases not matched to a gene. CDR3 bases read: TGCAGTGCTTATAGCGGGGGGGCCCTTTGGAACATT. The encoded protein is CSAYSGGALWNI. The CDR3 in full is CSAYSGGALWNIQYF.

This clone was counted at least ten times. The read ends 3 residues before the CDR3 terminus; that terminus is restored from the germline J gene. The chain recombines TRBV2 with TRBJ2-7; D might be TRBD1 (5 bases). The CDR3 runs 14 residues. Trimming cost V 8 bases and J 3 bases, with 17 bases left between them. Germline V lookup: CDR1 SNHLY, CDR2 FYNNEI. The CDR3 protein is CASEFSTVVYEQYF. CDR3 bases read: TGTGCCAGCGAGTTCTCGACAGTAGTCTACGAG.

This clone was picked up many times. The CDR3 end lies 3 residues beyond the end of the read and is filled in from the germline J gene. In the same sample, other DNA sequences code for this CDR3. The rearrangement joins TRBV6-2 or TRBV6-3 to TRBJ1-2; 9 bases map to TRBD1. V lost 7 bases and J lost 1; bases outside the gene matches: 4. Germline V gene lookup returns CDR1 MNHEY and CDR2 SVGEGT. CDR3 size: 14 residues. The CDR3: CASINRGLNYGYTF. CDR3 DNA, as far as it was read: TGTGCCAGCATCAACAGGGGGCTTAACTATGGC.

This clone was observed many times. The CDR3 end lies 3 residues beyond the end of the read and is filled in from the germline J gene. The genes are TRBV29-1 and TRBJ2-5; D gene unclear. The CDR3 consists of 12 residues. CDR1 and CDR2 from the germline V gene are SQVTM and ANQGSEA. V lost 7 bases, J lost 4 bases, and 13 bases lay in between. The covered CDR3 bases are TGCAGCGGCCTCAGAGGCAGAGAGACC. This codes for CSGLRGRET. The complete CDR3 protein is CSGLRGRETQYF.

This clone was observed many times. Coverage ceases 3 residues before the CDR3 finishes, and the germline J gene fills in the end. The chain links TRBV4-1 to TRBJ2-1, with D perhaps matching TRBD1 (5 bases). The germline V and J ends were trimmed by 1 base and 4 bases, with 17 bases remaining between them. CDR3 length: 17 residues. Per the germline V gene, CDR1 is MGHRA and CDR2 is YSYEKL. Partial CDR3 DNA: TGCGCCAGCAGCCAAGCTACAAATCTAGGGGCGTACAATGAG. Its translation: CASSQATNLGAYNE. The whole CDR3 protein is CASSQATNLGAYNEQFF.

This clone was seen repeatedly, ten times or more. The sequenced CDR3 bases are TGTGCCAGCAGTGAAAGCGGGACTAGCACAGATACG. This codes for CASSESGTSTDT. The whole CDR3 sequence reads CASSESGTSTDTQYF. The V gene is TRBV6-1, the J gene TRBJ2-3; 7 bases line up with TRBD2. Coverage ceases 3 residues before the CDR3 finishes, and the germline J gene fills in the end. Germline-derived CDR1 and CDR2 are MNHNS and SASEGT. V trimming: 2 bases; J trimming: 0 bases; junction bases outside the gene matches: 2. This CDR3 has 15 amino acids.

Judged by abundance, this clone is medium-sized. The sequenced fragment ends 3 residues before the CDR3 boundary, so the rest is inferred from the germline J gene. This chain links TRBV5-1 with TRBJ2-2, with 9 bases lining up with TRBD1. Germline V gives CDR1 SGHRS, CDR2 YFSETQ. J was trimmed by 4 bases and V by 4 bases; bases with no gene match: 8. The CDR3 sequence is 16 residues long. CDR3 loop: CASSLQGQGVTGELFF. CDR3 bases read: TGCGCCAGCAGCCTGCAGGGACAGGGAGTCACCGGGGAG.

This clone was counted ten times or more. The CDR3 protein is CASSPRDRVINYEQYF. Partial CDR3 DNA: TGTGCCAGCAGCCCAAGGGACAGGGTAATAAACTACGAG. This chain joins TRBV9 and TRBJ2-7; 9 bases agree with TRBD1. The read ends 3 residues shy of where the CDR3 ends; the end is completed using the germline J gene. With V trimmed by 4 bases and J by 3 bases, 11 bases remained unmatched. The CDR3 has 16 residues. CDR1 and CDR2 from the germline V gene are SGDLS and YYNGEE.

Concerning this clone: Read data end 3 residues before the CDR3 end; the end is taken from the germline J gene. The rearrangement uses TRBV19 and TRBJ1-2; TRBD1 agrees at 7 bases. CDR3 length: 14 residues. The germline V gene has CDR1 LNHDA and CDR2 SQIVND (reference sequence). CDR3 residues: CASSRGQNSYDYTF. The CDR3 bases that were read are TGTGCCAGTAGTCGGGGACAGAACTCCTACGAC. The full variable domain, its missing parts supplied by reference TRBV19 and TRBJ1-2, is DGGITQSPKYLFRKEGQNVTLSCEQNLNHDAMYWYRQDPGQGLRLIYYSQIVNDFQKGDIAEGYSVSREKKESFPLTVTSAQKNPTAFYLCASSRGQNSYDYTFGSGTRLTVV.

This clone was seen repeatedly, ten times or more. The read ends 3 residues before the CDR3 terminus; that terminus is restored from the germline J gene. The chain carries TRBV20-1 and TRBJ1-2; a weak D match, TRBD1 (6 bases). The V gene lost 4 bases and the J gene lost 2 bases, with 14 bases spanning the gap. The CDR3 spans 14 residues. In germline, CDR1 is DFQATT, CDR2 SNEGSKA (reference sequence). This chain's CDR3 is CSATTGHLNYGYTF. CDR3 bases read: TGCAGTGCTACAACAGGGCACCTAAACTATGGC.

This clone was detected ten times or more. Read sequence stops 3 residues before the CDR3 end, and the germline J gene provides the missing end. V is TRBV7-8 and J is TRBJ2-5; perhaps TRBD2 as D (7 bases). The germline V gene encodes CDR1 SGHVS and CDR2 FQNEAQ. V was shortened by 5 bases and J by 5 bases, with 15 bases between the two germline ends. This CDR3 is 14 amino acids long. The CDR3: CASSLSGGYETQYF. The CDR3 bases that were read are TGTGCCAGCAGCCTCTCGGGGGGCTATGAGACC. Full variable domain (rest looked up from reference TRBV7-8 and TRBJ2-5): GAGVSQSPRYKVAKRGQDVALRCDPISGHVSLFWYQQALGQGPEFLTYFQNEAQLDKSGLPSDRFFAERPEGSVSTLKIQRTQQEDSAVYLCASSLSGGYETQYFGPGTRLLVL.